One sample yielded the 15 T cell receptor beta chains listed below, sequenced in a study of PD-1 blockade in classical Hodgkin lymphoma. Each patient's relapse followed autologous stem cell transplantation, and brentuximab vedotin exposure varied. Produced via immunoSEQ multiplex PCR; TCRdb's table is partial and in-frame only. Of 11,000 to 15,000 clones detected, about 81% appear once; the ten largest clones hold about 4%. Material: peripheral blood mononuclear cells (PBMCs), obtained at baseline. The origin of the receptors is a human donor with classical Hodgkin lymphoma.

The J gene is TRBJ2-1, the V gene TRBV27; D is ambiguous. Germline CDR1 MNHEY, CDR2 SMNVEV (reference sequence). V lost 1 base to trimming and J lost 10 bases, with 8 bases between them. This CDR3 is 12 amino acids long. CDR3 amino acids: CASSLYGREQFF. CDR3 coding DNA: TGTGCCAGCAGTTTATACGGCAGGGAGCAGTTCTTC.

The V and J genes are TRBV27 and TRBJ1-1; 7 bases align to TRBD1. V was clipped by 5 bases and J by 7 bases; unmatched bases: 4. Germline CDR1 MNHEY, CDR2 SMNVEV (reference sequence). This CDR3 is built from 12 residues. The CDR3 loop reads CASSTNRGEAFF. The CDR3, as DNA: TGTGCCAGCAGTACAAACAGGGGTGAAGCTTTCTTT.

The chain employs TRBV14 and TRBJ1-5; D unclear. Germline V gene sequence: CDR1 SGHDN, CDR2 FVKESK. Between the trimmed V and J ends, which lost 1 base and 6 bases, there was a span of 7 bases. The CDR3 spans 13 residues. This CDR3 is CASSQGRGQPQHF. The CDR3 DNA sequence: TGTGCCAGCAGCCAAGGGCGGGGTCAGCCCCAGCATTTT.

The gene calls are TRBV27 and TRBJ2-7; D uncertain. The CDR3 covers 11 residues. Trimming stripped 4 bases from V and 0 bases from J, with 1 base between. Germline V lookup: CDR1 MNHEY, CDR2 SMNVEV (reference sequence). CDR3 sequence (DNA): TGTGCCAGCAGTTGCTCCTACGAGCAGTACTTC. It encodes CASSCSYEQYF.

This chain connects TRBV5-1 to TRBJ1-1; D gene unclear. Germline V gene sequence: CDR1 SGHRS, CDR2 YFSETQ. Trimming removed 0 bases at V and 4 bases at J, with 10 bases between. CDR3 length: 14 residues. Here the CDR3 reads CASSLVATSTEAFF. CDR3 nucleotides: TGCGCCAGCAGCTTGGTTGCGACCAGCACTGAAGCTTTCTTT.

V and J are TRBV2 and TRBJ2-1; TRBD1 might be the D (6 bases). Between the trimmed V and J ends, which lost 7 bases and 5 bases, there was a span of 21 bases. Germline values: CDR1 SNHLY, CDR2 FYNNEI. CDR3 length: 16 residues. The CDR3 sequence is CASIGTALGANNEQFF. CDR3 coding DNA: TGTGCCAGCATAGGTACGGCGCTGGGGGCGAACAATGAGCAGTTCTTC.

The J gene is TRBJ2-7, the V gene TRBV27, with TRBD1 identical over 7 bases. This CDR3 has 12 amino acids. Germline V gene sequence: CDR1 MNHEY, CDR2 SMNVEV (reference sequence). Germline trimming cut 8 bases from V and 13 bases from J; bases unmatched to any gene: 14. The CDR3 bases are TGTGCCAGCGCCCGTCTAGGAGACAGGGCTTACTTC. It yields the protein CASARLGDRAYF.

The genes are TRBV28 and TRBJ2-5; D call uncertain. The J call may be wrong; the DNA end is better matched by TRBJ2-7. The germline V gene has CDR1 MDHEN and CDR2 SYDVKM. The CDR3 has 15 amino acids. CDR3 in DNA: TGTGCCAGCTCGAAGTCTGGGTCGGTGCTCTACGAGCAGTACTTC. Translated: CASSKSGSVLYEQYF.

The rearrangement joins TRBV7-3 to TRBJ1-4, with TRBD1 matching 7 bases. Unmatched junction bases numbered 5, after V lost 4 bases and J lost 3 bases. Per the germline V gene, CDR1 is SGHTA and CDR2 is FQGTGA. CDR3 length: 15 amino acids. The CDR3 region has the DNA TGTGCCAGCAGCTCAGGGACAGCCTCTAATGAAAAACTGTTTTTT. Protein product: CASSSGTASNEKLFF. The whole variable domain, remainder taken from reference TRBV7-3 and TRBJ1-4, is GAGVSQTPSNKVTEKGKYVELRCDPISGHTALYWYRQSLGQGPEFLIYFQGTGAADDSGLPNDRFFAVRPEGSVSTLKIQRTERGDSAVYLCASSSGTASNEKLFFGSGTQLSVL.

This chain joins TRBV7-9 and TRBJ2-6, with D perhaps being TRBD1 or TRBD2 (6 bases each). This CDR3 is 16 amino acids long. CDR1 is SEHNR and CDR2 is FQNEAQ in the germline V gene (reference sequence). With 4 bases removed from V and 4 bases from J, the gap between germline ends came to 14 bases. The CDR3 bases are TGTGCCAGCAGCTGGAGAGGGGGGACCGGGGCCAACGTCCTGACTTTC. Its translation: CASSWRGGTGANVLTF.

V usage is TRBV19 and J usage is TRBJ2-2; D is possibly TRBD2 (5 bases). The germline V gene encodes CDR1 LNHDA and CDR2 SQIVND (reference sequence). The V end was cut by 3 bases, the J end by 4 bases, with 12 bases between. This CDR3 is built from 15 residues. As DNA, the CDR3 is TGTGCCAGTAGTATTTTTGGAGGAGTCACCGGGGAGCTGTTTTTT. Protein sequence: CASSIFGGVTGELFF.

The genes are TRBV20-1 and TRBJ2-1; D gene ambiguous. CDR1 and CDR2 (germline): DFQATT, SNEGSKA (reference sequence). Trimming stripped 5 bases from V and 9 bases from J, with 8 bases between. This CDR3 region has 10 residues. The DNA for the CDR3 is TGCAGTGCTTTCGGGCTTGAGCAGTTCTTC. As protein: CSAFGLEQFF.

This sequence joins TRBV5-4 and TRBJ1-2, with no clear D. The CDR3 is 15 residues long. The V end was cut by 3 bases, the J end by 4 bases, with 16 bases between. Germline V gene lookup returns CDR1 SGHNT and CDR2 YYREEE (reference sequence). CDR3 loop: CASSSGPNGPYGYTF. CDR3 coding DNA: TGTGCCAGCAGCTCCGGTCCCAACGGTCCCTATGGCTACACCTTC.

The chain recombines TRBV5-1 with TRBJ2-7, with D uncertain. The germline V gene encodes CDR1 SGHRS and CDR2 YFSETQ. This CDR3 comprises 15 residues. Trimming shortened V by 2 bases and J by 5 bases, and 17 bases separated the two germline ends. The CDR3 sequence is CASSLRAMFLDEQYF. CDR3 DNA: TGCGCCAGCAGCTTACGGGCGATGTTCTTGGACGAGCAGTACTTC.

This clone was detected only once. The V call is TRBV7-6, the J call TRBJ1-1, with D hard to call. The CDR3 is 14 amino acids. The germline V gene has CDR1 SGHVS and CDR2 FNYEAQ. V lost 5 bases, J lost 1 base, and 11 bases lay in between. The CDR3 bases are TGTGCCAGCAGCCCCCGGATAGCGAACACTGAAGCTTTCTTT. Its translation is CASSPRIANTEAFF. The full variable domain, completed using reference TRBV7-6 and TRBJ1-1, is GAGVSQSPRYKVTKRGQDVALRCDPISGHVSLYWYRQALGQGPEFLTYFNYEAQQDKSGLPNDRFSAERPEGSISTLTIQRTEQRDSAMYRCASSPRIANTEAFFGQGTRLTVV.